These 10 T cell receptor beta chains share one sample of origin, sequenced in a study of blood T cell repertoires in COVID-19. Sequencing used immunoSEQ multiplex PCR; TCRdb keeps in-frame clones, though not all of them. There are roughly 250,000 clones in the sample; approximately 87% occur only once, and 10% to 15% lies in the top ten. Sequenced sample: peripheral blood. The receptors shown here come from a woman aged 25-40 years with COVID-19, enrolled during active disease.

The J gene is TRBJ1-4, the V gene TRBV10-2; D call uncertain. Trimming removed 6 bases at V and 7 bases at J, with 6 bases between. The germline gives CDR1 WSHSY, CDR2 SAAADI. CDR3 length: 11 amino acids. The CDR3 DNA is TGCGCCAGCAGATCCGTTGAAAAACTGTTTTTT. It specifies CASRSVEKLFF.

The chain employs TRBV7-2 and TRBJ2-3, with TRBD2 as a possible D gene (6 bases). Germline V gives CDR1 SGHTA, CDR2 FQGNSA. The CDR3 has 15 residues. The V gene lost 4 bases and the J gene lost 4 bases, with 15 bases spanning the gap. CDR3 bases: TGTGCCAGCAGCTCCCAAACCAGCGGGCCAGATACGCAGTATTTT. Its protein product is CASSSQTSGPDTQYF.

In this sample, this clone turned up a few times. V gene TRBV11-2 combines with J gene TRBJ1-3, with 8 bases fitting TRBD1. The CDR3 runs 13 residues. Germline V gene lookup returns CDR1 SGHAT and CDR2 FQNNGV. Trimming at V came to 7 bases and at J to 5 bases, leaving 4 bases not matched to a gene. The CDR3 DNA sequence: TGTGCCAGCACCGGGGACAGGAGAAACACCATATATTTT. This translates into CASTGDRRNTIYF.

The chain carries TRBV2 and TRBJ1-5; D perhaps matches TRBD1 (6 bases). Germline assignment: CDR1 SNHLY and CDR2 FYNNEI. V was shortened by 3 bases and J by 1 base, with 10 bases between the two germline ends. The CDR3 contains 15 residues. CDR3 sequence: CASSDRGLSNQPQHF. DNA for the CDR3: TGTGCCAGCAGTGACAGGGGTTTAAGCAATCAGCCCCAGCATTTT.

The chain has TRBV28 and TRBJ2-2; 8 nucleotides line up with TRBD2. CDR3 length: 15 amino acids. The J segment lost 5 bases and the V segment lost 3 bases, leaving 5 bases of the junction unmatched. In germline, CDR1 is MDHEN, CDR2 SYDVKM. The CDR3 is CASSLLSGGTGELFF. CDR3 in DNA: TGTGCCAGCAGTTTGCTCAGCGGGGGTACCGGGGAGCTGTTTTTT.

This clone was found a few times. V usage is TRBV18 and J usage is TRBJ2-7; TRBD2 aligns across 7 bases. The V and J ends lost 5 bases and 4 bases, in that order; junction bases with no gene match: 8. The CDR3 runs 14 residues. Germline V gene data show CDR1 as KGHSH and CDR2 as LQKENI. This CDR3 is CASSASGGRYEQYF. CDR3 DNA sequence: TGTGCCAGCTCAGCATCCGGGGGGAGGTACGAGCAGTACTTC.

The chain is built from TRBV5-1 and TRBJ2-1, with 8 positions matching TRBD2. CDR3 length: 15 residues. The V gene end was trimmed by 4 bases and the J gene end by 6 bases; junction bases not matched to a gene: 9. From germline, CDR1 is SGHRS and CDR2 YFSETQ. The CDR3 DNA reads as TGCGCCAGCAGCGGTATAGCGGGGCCGAGCAATGAGCAGTTCTTC. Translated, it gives CASSGIAGPSNEQFF. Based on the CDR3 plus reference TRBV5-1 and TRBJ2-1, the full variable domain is KAGVTQTPRYLIKTRGQQVTLSCSPISGHRSVSWYQQTPGQGLQFLFEYFSETQRNKGNFPGRFSGRQFSNSRSEMNVSTLELGDSALYLCASSGIAGPSNEQFFGPGTRLTVL.

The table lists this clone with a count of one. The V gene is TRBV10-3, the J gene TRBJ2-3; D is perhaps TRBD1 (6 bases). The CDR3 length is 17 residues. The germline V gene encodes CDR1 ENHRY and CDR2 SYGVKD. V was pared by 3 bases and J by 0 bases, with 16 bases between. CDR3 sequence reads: CAISEETGPLSTDTQYF. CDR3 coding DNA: TGTGCCATCAGTGAAGAGACAGGCCCGCTTAGCACAGATACGCAGTATTTT.

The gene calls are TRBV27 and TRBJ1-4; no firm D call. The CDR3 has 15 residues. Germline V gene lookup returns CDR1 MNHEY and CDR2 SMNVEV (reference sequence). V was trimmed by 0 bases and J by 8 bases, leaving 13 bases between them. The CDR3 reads CASSLSIGLGEKLFF. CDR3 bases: TGTGCCAGCAGTTTATCGATCGGACTGGGAGAAAAACTGTTTTTT.

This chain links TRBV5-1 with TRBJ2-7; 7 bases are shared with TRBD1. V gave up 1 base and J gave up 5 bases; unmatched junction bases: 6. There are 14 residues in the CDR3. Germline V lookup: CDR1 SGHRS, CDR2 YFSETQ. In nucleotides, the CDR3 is TGCGCCAGCAGCTTGCAGGGGGAACTCAACGAGCAGTACTTC. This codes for CASSLQGELNEQYF.